This passage covers 31 T cell receptor beta chains from one sample sequenced in a study of T cell repertoires in cytomegalovirus infection. TCRdb passed the reads through MiXCR, listing each CDR3 protein once. The data contain approximately 110,000 distinct CDR3 sequences, 25% to 35% of them singletons. Their specific antigens are unknown. The material sequenced was CD8+ T cells from cultured PBMCs, taken from culture after CMV antigen stimulation. These receptors all stem from a human donor in good health (CMV status not recorded). Some clones in this sample may be carry-over from other donors' samples.

The V gene is TRBV7-3, the J gene TRBJ2-1, with TRBD2 identical over 11 bases. CDR3 size: 16 residues. V shed 7 bases and J 2 bases; nucleotides not matched to a gene: 7. Germline V gene lookup returns CDR1 SGHTA and CDR2 FQGTGA. The CDR3 here is CASTNLAGGPYNEQFF. CDR3 sequence (DNA): TGTGCCAGCACCAACTTAGCGGGGGGGCCCTACAATGAGCAGTTCTTC.

The chain combines TRBV13 with TRBJ2-5; 7 positions agree with TRBD1. Trimming took 5 bases from V and 5 from J; bases not matched to a gene: 11. The CDR3 runs to 15 residues. The germline gives CDR1 PRHDT, CDR2 FYEKMQ (reference sequence). The CDR3 region is CASSHRQGRRETQYF. CDR3 nucleotide sequence: TGTGCCAGCAGCCACCGACAGGGACGGCGGGAGACCCAGTACTTC.

This clonotype was recorded a few times. The V and J genes are TRBV7-8 and TRBJ2-2; maybe TRBD1 (6 bases). Trimming stripped 5 bases from V and 7 bases from J, with 11 bases between. Per germline, CDR1 SGHVS and CDR2 FQNEAQ. The CDR3 contains 13 residues. The CDR3 bases are TGTGCCAGCAGCCTTAGGACAGTCGGGGAGCTGTTTTTT. It is translated as CASSLRTVGELFF.

The V gene is TRBV4-2, the J gene TRBJ2-1; 12 positions agree with TRBD2. The J segment lost 6 bases and the V segment lost 0 bases, leaving 6 bases of the junction unmatched. Germline CDR1 reads LGHNA; CDR2 reads YNFKEQ. The CDR3 runs 17 residues. CDR3 protein: CASSQESGTSGRNEQFF. CDR3 in DNA: TGTGCCAGCAGCCAAGAAAGTGGGACTAGCGGGCGCAATGAGCAGTTCTTC.

The chain couples TRBV19 to TRBJ2-3, with no clear D. Per the germline V gene, CDR1 is LNHDA and CDR2 is SQIVND (reference sequence). The CDR3 extends over 13 amino acids. Trimming cost V 3 bases and J 1 base, with 5 bases left between them. The CDR3 DNA is TGTGCCAGTAGTATGCTGGGCACAGATACGCAGTATTTT. It specifies CASSMLGTDTQYF.

This clonotype was counted between two and nine times. This chain links TRBV27 with TRBJ1-2, with TRBD1 matching over 7 bases. The CDR3 contains 14 residues. Looked up from germline, CDR1 is MNHEY and CDR2 is SMNVEV (reference sequence). Trimming cost V 5 bases and J 0 bases; bases outside gene matches: 3. The CDR3 spells CASSLGTANYGYTF. CDR3 DNA sequence: TGTGCCAGCAGTCTCGGGACAGCTAACTATGGCTACACCTTC.

The chain employs TRBV11-2 and TRBJ2-2; 8 nucleotides agree with TRBD2. The CDR3 contains 15 residues. Germline CDR1 is SGHAT and CDR2 is FQNNGV. After removal of 4 bases from V and 5 bases from J, the junction contained 6 bases not matched to a gene. CDR3 sequence: CASSSRGAGTGELFF. The CDR3 region has the DNA TGTGCCAGCAGCTCGCGGGGGGCGGGGACCGGGGAGCTGTTTTTT.

On this clonotype: Compared with germline, one end of the junction differs, possibly owing to a read error. The chain couples TRBV20-1 to TRBJ2-2, with D maybe TRBD2 (5 bases). Germline lookup yields CDR1 DFQATT and CDR2 SNEGSKA (reference sequence). The CDR3 contains 12 residues. The CDR3 spells CSAAQNTGELVF. CDR3 coding DNA: TGCAGTGCAGCACAGAACACCGGGGAGCTGGTTTTT.

This clonotype was found a few times. This rearrangement joins TRBV28 to TRBJ1-1, with 8 nucleotides matching TRBD1. Germline V lookup: CDR1 MDHEN, CDR2 SYDVKM. The CDR3 extends over 15 amino acids. The V gene end was trimmed by 4 bases and the J gene end by 7 bases; junction bases not matched to a gene: 11. The CDR3 nucleotides are TGTGCCAGCAGTTCCCTTGGGCAGGGGGCTAATGAAGCTTTCTTT. This encodes CASSSLGQGANEAFF.

The chain recombines TRBV7-6 with TRBJ1-1; D is unresolved. The CDR3 is 13 residues long. Germline CDR1 is SGHVS and CDR2 is FNYEAQ. Trimming took off 3 bases at V and 3 bases at J, with 8 bases between the two ends. CDR3: CASSLPSDTEAFF. CDR3 DNA sequence: TGTGCCAGCAGCTTGCCCTCGGACACTGAAGCTTTCTTT.

V and J are TRBV9 and TRBJ2-7; D unclear. V lost 3 bases, J lost 2 bases, and 12 bases lay in between. This CDR3 contains 14 residues. Per the germline V gene, CDR1 is SGDLS and CDR2 is YYNGEE. CDR3 in DNA: TGTGCCAGCAGCGACCAGGTTGCCCCCTACGAGCAGTACTTC. As protein: CASSDQVAPYEQYF.

The chain recombines TRBV11-2 with TRBJ1-2; possible D gene TRBD1, 6 bases. Per germline, CDR1 SGHAT and CDR2 FQNNGV. The CDR3 loop spans 16 amino acids. V dropped 2 bases and J dropped 0 bases, with 13 bases sitting between them. CDR3 residues: CASSLSDSPTNYGYTF. The CDR3 nucleotides read TGTGCCAGCAGCTTATCGGACAGTCCCACTAACTATGGCTACACCTTC.

The chain links TRBV10-3 to TRBJ2-7; D ambiguous. Germline V gene data show CDR1 as ENHRY and CDR2 as SYGVKD. V lost 6 bases and J 6 bases, leaving 12 bases between the germline ends. The CDR3 covers 12 residues. The CDR3 DNA reads as TGTGCCATCAGCTCAATGGTCCGCGAGCAGTACTTC. Translation: CAISSMVREQYF.

J is TRBJ1-2 and V is TRBV12-3 or TRBV12-4; 7 bases fit TRBD1. Unmatched junction bases numbered 9, after V lost 6 bases and J lost 5 bases. The CDR3 loop spans 14 amino acids. The CDR3 reads CASSPRAGGYGYTF. The CDR3 region has the DNA TGTGCCAGCAGCCCAAGGGCAGGGGGGTATGGCTACACCTTC.

CDR3 bases: TGTGCCAGCAGTTACTCGACAGGGCTCTACGAGCAGTACTTC. Residues: CASSYSTGLYEQYF. The V and J genes are TRBV6-8 and TRBJ2-7; 7 nucleotides match TRBD1. This CDR3 is built from 14 residues. Germline CDR1 reads MNHGY; CDR2 reads SAAAGT. V gave up 0 bases and J gave up 3 bases; unmatched junction bases: 2.

This clonotype showed up just a few times. The CDR3 is CASSSFGTSGFTPILAKNIQYF. The CDR3 DNA reads TGTGCCAGCAGCTCATTCGGGACTAGCGGGTTTACCCCAATATTAGCCAAAAACATTCAGTACTTC. The chain uses TRBV7-8 and TRBJ2-4; 12 nucleotides align to TRBD2. This CDR3 region has 22 residues. Germline loops: CDR1 SGHVS, CDR2 FQNEAQ. With 4 bases clipped from V and 0 bases from J, the junction kept 19 bases outside the gene matches.

This clonotype was seen a few times. The V and J genes are TRBV12-3 or TRBV12-4 and TRBJ1-2, with D perhaps TRBD1 (6 bases). This CDR3 has 14 amino acids. The V gene lost 7 bases and the J gene lost 0 bases, with 12 bases spanning the gap. CDR3 amino acids: CASTEQGPNYGYTF. In nucleotides, the CDR3 is TGTGCCAGCACCGAACAGGGCCCTAACTATGGCTACACCTTC.

This clonotype was counted between two and nine times. The chain employs TRBV2 and TRBJ1-5; no clear D gene. The germline V and J ends were trimmed by 3 bases and 4 bases, with 7 bases remaining between them. CDR3 length: 13 amino acids. CDR1 and CDR2 from the germline V gene are SNHLY and FYNNEI. For the CDR3, the DNA is TGTGCCAGCAGTGATAGTATTAATCAGCCCCAGCATTTT. It translates to CASSDSINQPQHF.

The J gene is TRBJ1-1, the V gene TRBV6-1; a weak D match, TRBD1 (5 bases). The V and J ends lost 10 bases and 11 bases respectively, with 23 bases between them. The CDR3 extends over 13 amino acids. The germline V gene has CDR1 MNHNS and CDR2 SASEGT. The CDR3 protein is CAISGRGSPVAFF. The CDR3 nucleotides are TGTGCCATCTCGGGAAGGGGCTCGCCCGTCGCTTTCTTT.

The chain's CDR3 is CASSEGLAGGEETQYF. For the CDR3, the DNA is TGCGCCAGCAGCGAAGGACTAGCGGGGGGAGAAGAGACCCAGTACTTC. This chain connects TRBV5-1 to TRBJ2-5, with TRBD2 matching 14 bases. The CDR3 runs 16 residues. J was trimmed by 3 bases and V by 4 bases; bases with no gene match: 5. Germline V gene lookup returns CDR1 SGHRS and CDR2 YFSETQ.

There are many counts of this clonotype. CDR3 nucleotide sequence: TGTGCCAGCAGCTTAGTCGTAAGCGGGATTCGGGGGATAGCCTACGAGCAGTACTTC. Translated, it gives CASSLVVSGIRGIAYEQYF. The chain couples TRBV7-2 to TRBJ2-7; 7 bases are a match to TRBD2. V gave up 1 base and J gave up 2 bases; unmatched junction bases: 17. CDR1 and CDR2 from the germline V gene are SGHTA and FQGNSA. This CDR3 contains 19 residues.

V is TRBV7-9 and J is TRBJ2-2; possible D gene TRBD1, 6 bases. The V gene's germline CDR1 is SEHNR and CDR2 FQNEAQ (reference sequence). Trimming took off 5 bases at V and 6 bases at J, with 13 bases between the two ends. CDR3 length equals 14 residues. The CDR3 loop is CASSTTQGPGELFF. In DNA form, the CDR3 reads TGTGCCAGCAGCACTACACAGGGTCCCGGGGAGCTGTTTTTT.

The chain links TRBV15 to TRBJ1-5; the D is unclear. CDR3 length equals 13 residues. The germline V and J ends were trimmed by 3 bases and 1 base, with 4 bases remaining between them. Germline-derived CDR1 and CDR2 are LNHNV and YYDKDF (reference sequence). The CDR3 nucleotides read TGTGCCACCAGCAGTGGCAGCAATCAGCCCCAGCATTTT. It yields the protein CATSSGSNQPQHF. Drawing the rest from reference TRBV15 and TRBJ1-5, the complete variable domain is DAMVIQNPRYQVTQFGKPVTLSCSQTLNHNVMYWYQQKSSQAPKLLFHYYDKDFNNEADTPDNFQSRRPNTSFCFLDIRSPGLGDTAMYLCATSSGSNQPQHFGDGTRLSIL.

The chain is built from TRBV6-6 and TRBJ2-1, with TRBD1 identical over 9 bases. The germline gives CDR1 MNHNY, CDR2 SVGAGI (reference sequence). The length of the CDR3 is 19 residues. After removal of 0 bases from V and 0 bases from J, the junction contained 9 bases not matched to a gene. CDR3: CASSYSQDRGPRSYNEQFF. CDR3 nucleotides: TGTGCCAGCAGTTACTCTCAGGACAGGGGCCCCCGCTCCTACAATGAGCAGTTCTTC.

This CDR3 reads CASRSDTTDTQYF. Written as DNA, the CDR3 is TGTGCCAGCAGATCAGACACTACAGATACGCAGTATTTT. V gene TRBV7-6 combines with J gene TRBJ2-3, with D hard to call. The CDR3 contains 13 residues. The V gene lost 6 bases and the J gene lost 3 bases, with 10 bases spanning the gap. Germline CDR1 and CDR2: SGHVS and FNYEAQ.

This clonotype was found many times. J is TRBJ2-1 and V is TRBV7-8; perhaps D is TRBD1 or TRBD2 (7 bases each). There are 18 residues in the CDR3. V lost 11 bases to trimming and J lost 6 bases, with 32 bases between them. From germline, CDR1 is SGHVS and CDR2 FQNEAQ. The CDR3 sequence is CAGGERGRRQVPFNEQFF. CDR3 DNA: TGTGCCGGGGGGGAAAGGGGGCGTCGGCAGGTCCCTTTCAATGAGCAGTTCTTC.

In the case of this clonotype: Possible read error: a much larger clone is one base away. V gene TRBV6-6 combines with J gene TRBJ1-6; 11 nucleotides match TRBD1. The CDR3 loop spans 15 amino acids. Germline CDR1 MNHNY, CDR2 SVGAGI (reference sequence). The CDR3 sequence is CASSYSRTGGSPPHF. The CDR3 DNA reads as TGTGCCAGCAGTTACTCGCGGACAGGGGGCTCACCCCCCCACTTT.

The V and J genes are TRBV7-3 and TRBJ2-1, with TRBD2 matching 9 bases. V trimming: 6 bases; J trimming: 2 bases; junction bases outside the gene matches: 2. The CDR3 is 14 amino acids. Germline CDR1 and CDR2: SGHTA and FQGTGA. CDR3 loop: CASSVAGAYNEQFF. The CDR3 DNA reads TGTGCCAGCAGTGTAGCGGGGGCCTACAATGAGCAGTTCTTC. Together with reference TRBV7-3 and TRBJ2-1, the CDR3 gives the full variable domain: GAGVSQTPSNKVTEKGKYVELRCDPISGHTALYWYRQSLGQGPEFLIYFQGTGAADDSGLPNDRFFAVRPEGSVSTLKIQRTERGDSAVYLCASSVAGAYNEQFFGPGTRLTVL.

The chain combines TRBV9 with TRBJ2-3; 8 nucleotides match TRBD2. The ends lost 1 base at V and 1 base at J; junction bases unmatched: 5. CDR3 length: 16 residues. Germline V CDR1 and CDR2: SGDLS, YYNGEE. CDR3 amino acids: CASSVSGGLRTDTQYF. The CDR3 region has the DNA TGTGCCAGCAGCGTATCGGGGGGGCTGCGCACAGATACGCAGTATTTT.

The DNA of the CDR3 is TGTGCCAGCAGTTTGGAGGCAGGGTTATACTACGAGCAGTACTTC. This gives the protein CASSLEAGLYYEQYF. This sequence joins TRBV27 and TRBJ2-7, with D perhaps being TRBD1 or TRBD2 (5 bases each). V was pared by 3 bases and J by 3 bases, with 15 bases between. This CDR3 has 15 amino acids. From germline, CDR1 is MNHEY and CDR2 SMNVEV (reference sequence).

This clonotype showed up just once. The chain links TRBV27 to TRBJ1-2; unclear D gene. V gave up 6 bases and J gave up 4 bases, with 12 bases separating them. There are 13 residues in the CDR3. CDR1 is MNHEY and CDR2 is SMNVEV in the germline V gene (reference sequence). The CDR3 DNA is TGTGCCAGCAGCCCCTCAGGAAGCTATGGCTACACCTTC. It yields the protein CASSPSGSYGYTF.